The text below deals with one TCR beta chain. Its antigen is not known. These data are taken from a study of vaccination effects on CD4 cells after COVID-19. Study details: Post-vaccine sampling occurred a median 72 days after the second dose.

Trimming took off 0 bases at V and 10 bases at J, with 12 bases between the two ends. The length of the CDR3 is 13 residues. Germline V gene sequence: CDR1 SGHVS, CDR2 FQNEAQ. CD4+ T cells specific for antigen were expanded with viral peptide pools by the ViraFEST assay before sequencing. Having been cultured for approximately ten days, the cells underwent CD4+ T cell isolation. Two doses of either BNT162b2 or mRNA-1273 were given to each participant. The data were produced by immunoSEQ multiplex PCR, yet TCRdb's version contains in-frame clones alone and is incomplete. The repertoire holds over 50,000 clones, more than 70% seen once, with around 1.2% in the top ten.

The chain recombines TRBV7-8 with TRBJ1-1; D not resolved. The starting material was CD4+ T cells from PBMCs cultured with HCoV-229E spike peptides, obtained after COVID-19 vaccination. This TCR was sampled from a human donor who received a COVID-19 vaccine. CDR3 sequence (DNA): TGTGCCAGCAGCTTAGCAGGAGGGAGAGGAGCTTTCTTT. Translation: CASSLAGGRGAFF.